The 19 T cell receptor beta chains below come from one sample, sequenced in a study of blood T cells in healthy people across ages. Through a sample-barcoded 5' primer and a J-beta primer mix, a second PCR was run for roughly 7 to 11 cycles. TCRdb re-called the 5' RACE reads with MiXCR, one entry per CDR3 protein. The table records 1.5 million to 1.9 million distinct CDR3 sequences, 40% to 45% of them present only once. The sequenced material came from blood. The source of these receptors is a woman aged 18-35 years in good health.

This rearrangement joins TRBV10-3 to TRBJ2-7; TRBD2 matches at 10 bases. Germline V lookup: CDR1 ENHRY, CDR2 SYGVKD. V shed 5 bases, J shed 4 bases, and the junction held 14 bases outside the gene matches. CDR3 length equals 17 residues. This CDR3 reads CAISLGPLAGDTYEQYF. DNA of the CDR3: TGTGCCATCAGTTTAGGGCCTCTAGCGGGAGATACGTACGAGCAGTACTTC.

This chain links TRBV28 with TRBJ1-5, with a tentative D call TRBD1 (5 bases). The V end was cut by 11 bases, the J end by 0 bases, with 14 bases between. The CDR3 covers 14 residues. Germline loops: CDR1 MDHEN, CDR2 SYDVKM. The DNA of the CDR3 is TGTGCCGCCTGGGGGGGATATAGCAATCAGCCCCAGCATTTT. Amino acid sequence: CAAWGGYSNQPQHF.

This clonotype occurred a few times. The rearrangement joins TRBV7-2 to TRBJ2-7; the match to TRBD2 covers 8 bases. From germline, CDR1 is SGHTA and CDR2 FQGNSA. This CDR3 has 15 residues. J lost 3 bases, V lost 2 bases, and 6 bases had no gene match. This chain's CDR3 is CASSLRIAGIYEQYF. The DNA of the CDR3 is TGTGCCAGCAGCTTAAGAATAGCGGGAATCTACGAGCAGTACTTC.

The rearrangement links TRBV30 to TRBJ1-3; perhaps TRBD1 as D (5 bases). The V gene lost 3 bases and the J gene lost 6 bases, with 9 bases spanning the gap. This CDR3 contains 12 residues. CDR1 and CDR2 from the germline V gene are GTSNPN and SVGIG (reference sequence). Here the CDR3 reads CAWRQGENTIYF. DNA of the CDR3: TGTGCCTGGAGGCAGGGCGAAAACACCATATATTTT.

This clonotype was seen a few times. The V gene is TRBV29-1, the J gene TRBJ1-6, with D hard to call. CDR3 size: 13 residues. Germline loops: CDR1 SQVTM, CDR2 ANQGSEA. The V end was cut by 6 bases, the J end by 8 bases, with 14 bases between. In nucleotides, the CDR3 is TGCAGCGTGTCGGCTGGGTCGGATTCACCCCTCCACTTT. It encodes CSVSAGSDSPLHF.

This clonotype was recorded only once. This rearrangement joins TRBV2 to TRBJ2-3; D might be TRBD2 (7 bases). Germline values: CDR1 SNHLY, CDR2 FYNNEI. The CDR3 covers 14 residues. V was shortened by 6 bases and J by 6 bases, with 16 bases between the two germline ends. CDR3 coding DNA: TGTGCCAGCAGAGCTAGCCGGGGGGCGGATACGCAGTATTTT. Protein: CASRASRGADTQYF.

The rearrangement uses TRBV4-3 and TRBJ2-7, with 7 bases identical to TRBD2. Germline CDR1 and CDR2: LGHNA and YSLEER. With V trimmed by 1 base and J by 3 bases, 6 bases remained unmatched. The CDR3 has 15 residues. The DNA of the CDR3 is TGCGCCAGCAGCCAAGCCAGCGGGGACGGCTACGAGCAGTACTTC. Amino acid sequence: CASSQASGDGYEQYF.

This clonotype came up once. This chain joins TRBV25-1 and TRBJ2-5, with D unclear. Trimming took off 5 bases at V and 11 bases at J, with 21 bases between the two ends. Per the germline V gene, CDR1 is MGHDK and CDR2 is SYGVNS. The CDR3 has 14 amino acids. This CDR3 reads CASSKQVVGHEQYF. DNA for the CDR3: TGTGCCAGCAGTAAACAAGTGGTGGGCCATGAGCAGTACTTC.

This clonotype was seen repeatedly, ten times or more. The chain employs TRBV5-1 and TRBJ2-3; D gene ambiguous. CDR1 is SGHRS and CDR2 is YFSETQ in the germline V gene. The CDR3 is 15 residues long. V was shortened by 2 bases and J by 0 bases, with 10 bases between the two germline ends. The CDR3 loop reads CASSFGGSSTDTQYF. The CDR3 DNA reads TGCGCCAGCAGCTTCGGCGGTTCTAGCACAGATACGCAGTATTTT.

This clonotype was detected only a few times. Germline and junction disagree at one end, which may indicate a read error. This chain links TRBV7-7 with TRBJ2-7; possible D gene TRBD1, 5 bases. From germline, CDR1 is SSHAT and CDR2 FNYEAQ (reference sequence). This CDR3 contains 16 residues. The DNA for the CDR3 is TGTGCTAGCAGCGCCCCTCAGGCAGGGAAGATATACGAGCAGTACTTC. Translating gives CASSAPQAGKIYEQYF. Combining the CDR3 with reference TRBV7-7 and TRBJ2-7 gives the whole variable domain GAGVSQSPRYKVTKRGQDVTLRCDPISSHATLYWYQQALGQGPEFLTYFNYEAQPDKSGLPSDRFSAERPEGSISTLTIQRTEQRDSAMYRCASSAPQAGKIYEQYFGPGTRLTVT.

The CDR3 DNA reads as TGTGCCAGCAGTTTATTAGGAGGGGGCGGCAATCAGCCCCAGCATTTT. Amino acids: CASSLLGGGGNQPQHF. The chain employs TRBV27 and TRBJ1-5; 7 nucleotides match TRBD1. J lost 2 bases, V lost 1 base, and 5 bases had no gene match. This CDR3 is 16 amino acids long. From germline, CDR1 is MNHEY and CDR2 SMNVEV (reference sequence).

This clonotype was observed a handful of times. An end of the junction differs from the germline gene, which may be a read error. This chain uses TRBV7-2 with TRBJ1-2; 9 bases align to TRBD1. The CDR3 has 14 residues. Germline CDR1 is SGHTA and CDR2 is FQGNSA. Here the CDR3 DNA reads TGTGCCAGCAGCGCGGACAGGGGTTCATATGGTTACACCTTC. Translation gives CASSADRGSYGYTF.

This clonotype came up a few times. The chain couples TRBV5-1 to TRBJ2-4; TRBD2 aligns across 9 bases. Germline-derived CDR1 and CDR2 are SGHRS and YFSETQ. CDR3 length: 13 residues. Trimming cost V 4 bases and J 13 bases; bases outside gene matches: 9. In DNA, the CDR3 is TGCGCCAGCAGCACGGGACTAGCAGATCGGCAGTACTTC. This encodes CASSTGLADRQYF.

The chain combines TRBV10-1 with TRBJ2-3, with TRBD1 matching 10 bases. Germline lookup yields CDR1 WNHNN and CDR2 SYGVQD (reference sequence). V shed 3 bases and J 2 bases; nucleotides not matched to a gene: 8. The CDR3 is 17 amino acids. The CDR3 protein is CASSDGTGDLTTDTQYF. The DNA of the CDR3 is TGCGCCAGCAGTGACGGGACAGGGGACCTTACCACAGATACGCAGTATTTT.

The table lists this clonotype with a count of one. The rearrangement joins TRBV21-1 to TRBJ2-3; TRBD1 was called by the table and not checked on the DNA. TRBV21-1 is deemed a pseudogene. The CDR3 has 17 residues. The CDR3 bases are TGTGCCAGCAGCAACCAAAACAGGGGGCCAAGCACAGATACGCAGTATTTT. Amino acid sequence: CASSNQNRGPSTDTQYF.

This chain connects TRBV7-2 to TRBJ2-5; 7 nucleotides agree with TRBD2. V lost 0 bases to trimming and J lost 1 base; unmatched junction nucleotides: 5. Germline CDR1 reads SGHTA; CDR2 reads FQGNSA. CDR3 length: 16 residues. The CDR3 is CASSLAYSGTQETQYF. The DNA of the CDR3 is TGTGCCAGCAGCTTAGCGTACAGCGGGACCCAAGAGACCCAGTACTTC.

The chain has TRBV7-6 and TRBJ2-5; D is ambiguous. This CDR3 is built from 15 residues. Between the trimmed V and J ends, which lost 1 base and 2 bases, there was a span of 11 bases. CDR1 is SGHVS, CDR2 FNYEAQ, per germline. CDR3 amino acids: CASSLGPAYQETQYF. CDR3 nucleotide sequence: TGTGCCAGCAGCTTAGGGCCCGCCTATCAAGAGACCCAGTACTTC.

The V gene is TRBV18, the J gene TRBJ1-3; D ambiguous. Germline lookup yields CDR1 KGHSH and CDR2 LQKENI. V lost 2 bases and J lost 0, with 8 bases in between. This CDR3 spans 15 amino acids. The CDR3, as DNA: TGTGCCAGCTCACCAGGCAGCGACTCTGGAAACACCATATATTTT. Protein sequence: CASSPGSDSGNTIYF. Full variable domain (remainder filled in from reference TRBV18 and TRBJ1-3): NAGVMQNPRHLVRRRGQEARLRCSPMKGHSHVYWYRQLPEEGLKFMVYLQKENIIDESGMPKERFSAEFPKEGPSILRIQQVVRGDSAAYFCASSPGSDSGNTIYFGEGSWLTVV.

This clonotype was seen only a few times. The V gene is TRBV5-1, the J gene TRBJ2-3, with 7 bases matching TRBD2. V gave up 0 bases and J gave up 4 bases; unmatched junction bases: 8. CDR1 SGHRS and CDR2 YFSETQ come from the germline V gene. CDR3 length equals 16 residues. This CDR3 is CASSLGELAAADTQYF. In nucleotides, the CDR3 is TGCGCCAGCAGCTTGGGGGAGCTAGCGGCAGCAGATACGCAGTATTTT.